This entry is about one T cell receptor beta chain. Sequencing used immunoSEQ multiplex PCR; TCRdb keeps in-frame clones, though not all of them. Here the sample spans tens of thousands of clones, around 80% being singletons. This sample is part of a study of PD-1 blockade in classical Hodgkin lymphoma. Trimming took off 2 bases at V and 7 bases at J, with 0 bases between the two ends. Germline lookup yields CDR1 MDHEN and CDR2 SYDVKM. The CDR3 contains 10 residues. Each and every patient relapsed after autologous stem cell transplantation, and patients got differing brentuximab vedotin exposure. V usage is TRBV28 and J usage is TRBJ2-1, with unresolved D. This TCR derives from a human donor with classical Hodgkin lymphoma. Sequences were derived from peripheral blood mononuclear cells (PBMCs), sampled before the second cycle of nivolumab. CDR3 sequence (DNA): TGTGCCAGCAGTTTAAATGAGCAGTTCTTC. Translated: CASSLNEQFF.